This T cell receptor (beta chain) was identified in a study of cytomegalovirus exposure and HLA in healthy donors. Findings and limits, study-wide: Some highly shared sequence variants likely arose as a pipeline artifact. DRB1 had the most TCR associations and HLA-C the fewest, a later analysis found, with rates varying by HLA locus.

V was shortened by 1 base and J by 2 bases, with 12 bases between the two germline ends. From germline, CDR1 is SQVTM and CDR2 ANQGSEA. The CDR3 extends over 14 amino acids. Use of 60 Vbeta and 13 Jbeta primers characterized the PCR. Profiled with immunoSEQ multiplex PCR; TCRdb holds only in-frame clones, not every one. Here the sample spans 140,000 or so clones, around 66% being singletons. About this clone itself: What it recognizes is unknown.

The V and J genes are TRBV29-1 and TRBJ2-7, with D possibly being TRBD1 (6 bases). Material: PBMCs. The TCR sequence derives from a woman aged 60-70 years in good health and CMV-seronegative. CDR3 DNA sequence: TGCAGCGTTGAAGCAGATACAGGGCCCTACGAGCAGTACTTC. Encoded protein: CSVEADTGPYEQYF.